Following are 17 T cell receptor beta chains from one sample sequenced in a study of blood T cell repertoires in COVID-19. TCRdb's copy holds only in-frame clones and misses some; the assay was immunoSEQ multiplex PCR. Among under 20,000 clones listed, roughly 90% were seen once. The sample was peripheral blood. These receptors all come from a human donor in a cohort sampled during active COVID-19. The donor label of this sample is uncertain.

The DNA for the CDR3 is TGTGCTAGTACCATGACTAGCGTAAAAAGCAATGAGCAGTTCTTC. Its protein product is CASTMTSVKSNEQFF. This rearrangement joins TRBV12-5 to TRBJ2-1, with 8 nucleotides matching TRBD2. The CDR3 is 15 residues long. V gave up 8 bases and J gave up 6 bases; unmatched junction bases: 12. Germline CDR1 reads LGHNT; CDR2 reads FRNRAP.

This clone was picked up one time. V and J are TRBV12-5 and TRBJ2-5; 8 positions agree with TRBD2. CDR1 and CDR2 from the germline V gene are LGHNT and FRNRAP. With 0 bases clipped from V and 0 bases from J, the junction kept 3 bases outside the gene matches. This CDR3 has 16 residues. Here the CDR3 reads CASGLVAGAYQETQYF. The CDR3 DNA reads TGTGCTAGTGGTTTGGTAGCGGGAGCGTACCAAGAGACCCAGTACTTC. Variable domain in full (rest from reference TRBV12-5 and TRBJ2-5): DARVTQTPRHKVTEMGQEVTMRCQPILGHNTVFWYRQTMMQGLELLAYFRNRAPLDDSGMPKDRFSAEMPDATLATLKIQPSEPRDSAVYFCASGLVAGAYQETQYFGPGTRLLVL.

V gene TRBV7-9 combines with J gene TRBJ2-1; 14 positions agree with TRBD2. The CDR3 extends over 16 amino acids. J lost 8 bases, V lost 7 bases, and 10 bases had no gene match. The germline CDR1 and CDR2 sequences are SEHNR and FQNEAQ (reference sequence). CDR3 sequence (DNA): TGTGCCAGCAACCCACCGGGACTAGCGGGAGTGGATGAGCAGTTCTTC. The encoded protein is CASNPPGLAGVDEQFF. Full variable domain (rest looked up from reference TRBV7-9 and TRBJ2-1): DTGVSQNPRHKITKRGQNVTFRCDPISEHNRLYWYRQTLGQGPEFLTYFQNEAQLEKSRLLSDRFSAERPKGSFSTLEIQRTEQGDSAMYLCASNPPGLAGVDEQFFGPGTRLTVL.

This clone was observed a handful of times. J is TRBJ2-3 and V is TRBV6-5, with TRBD2 matching 7 bases. The CDR3 is made up of 13 amino acids. The V segment lost 8 bases and the J segment 2 bases; nucleotides outside the gene matches: 4. Germline CDR1 MNHEY, CDR2 SVGAGI. Here the CDR3 reads CASRSGVTDTQYF. In DNA form, the CDR3 reads TGTGCCAGCCGAAGCGGGGTCACAGATACGCAGTATTTT.

This rearrangement joins TRBV19 to TRBJ2-1, with D unresolved. The CDR3 sequence is 15 residues long. Germline CDR1 and CDR2: LNHDA and SQIVND (reference sequence). The V end lost 4 bases, the J end lost 0 bases, and 10 bases lay between the germline ends. The CDR3 nucleotides read TGTGCCAGTAGTAACCGAGTGAGCTCCTACAATGAGCAGTTCTTC. It codes for CASSNRVSSYNEQFF.

The chain employs TRBV29-1 and TRBJ2-1; possible D gene TRBD1, 6 bases. This CDR3 comprises 14 residues. The V and J ends lost 5 bases and 4 bases respectively, with 15 bases between them. The germline gives CDR1 SQVTM, CDR2 ANQGSEA. The CDR3 DNA follows: TGCAGCGTTCGCCGCCGGGACACTTACAATGAGCAGTTCTTC. Translation gives CSVRRRDTYNEQFF.

The rearrangement joins TRBV12-5 to TRBJ1-2, with TRBD1 matching 8 bases. The length of the CDR3 is 11 residues. Germline CDR1 reads LGHNT; CDR2 reads FRNRAP. J was trimmed by 12 bases and V by 5 bases; bases with no gene match: 5. The CDR3 region is CASGPRTGNTF. CDR3 DNA: TGTGCTAGTGGTCCCAGGACAGGGAACACCTTC.

The gene calls are TRBV18 and TRBJ2-1; no firm D call. The germline V and J ends were trimmed by 2 bases and 7 bases, with 12 bases remaining between them. This CDR3 has 14 amino acids. From germline, CDR1 is KGHSH and CDR2 LQKENI. In DNA, the CDR3 is TGTGCCAGCTCACCAATCGCAGGCCTTAATGAGCAGTTCTTC. Translation: CASSPIAGLNEQFF.

This chain uses TRBV19 with TRBJ1-4; 9 positions match TRBD1. CDR3 length equals 14 residues. V lost 4 bases and J lost 5; bases outside the gene matches: 2. In germline, CDR1 is LNHDA, CDR2 SQIVND (reference sequence). CDR3 DNA: TGTGCCAGTAGTAGCGGACAGGGGAATGAAAAACTGTTTTTT. Amino acid sequence: CASSSGQGNEKLFF.

The chain carries TRBV7-8 and TRBJ2-3, with TRBD2 matching 8 bases. The CDR3 is 17 residues long. CDR1 is SGHVS, CDR2 FQNEAQ, per germline. J lost 2 bases, V lost 4 bases, and 11 bases had no gene match. CDR3 sequence (DNA): TGTGCCAGCAGCTATCCCCGATCAGCGGGAGTCACAGATACGCAGTATTTT. Protein product: CASSYPRSAGVTDTQYF.

The J gene is TRBJ2-1, the V gene TRBV29-1; a weak D match, TRBD1 (6 bases). V gave up 7 bases and J gave up 2 bases, with 15 bases separating them. The CDR3 is 14 residues long. CDR1 and CDR2 (germline): SQVTM, ANQGSEA. The DNA for the CDR3 is TGCAGCGCCTACCCACAGGGTACCTACAATGAGCAGTTCTTC. This sequence encodes CSAYPQGTYNEQFF.

The chain links TRBV5-8 to TRBJ2-3, with 7 bases aligning to TRBD2. Germline assignment: CDR1 SGHTS and CDR2 YDEGEE. With V trimmed by 4 bases and J by 5 bases, 7 bases remained unmatched. The CDR3 has 14 amino acids. CDR3 bases: TGTGCCAGCAGCGAGAGACTAGCTAGAGATACGCAGTATTTT. It encodes CASSERLARDTQYF.

The chain has TRBV7-9 and TRBJ1-1; D ambiguous. Trimming left V 3 bases short and J 4 bases short, with 12 bases between. Looked up from germline, CDR1 is SEHNR and CDR2 is FQNEAQ (reference sequence). The CDR3 is 14 residues long. Here the CDR3 DNA reads TGTGCCAGCAGCTTGGAGGTGCAAGGCACTGAAGCTTTCTTT. Translating gives CASSLEVQGTEAFF.

This chain connects TRBV14 to TRBJ1-3; no firm D call. CDR1 is SGHDN and CDR2 is FVKESK in the germline V gene. Trimming removed 4 bases at V and 4 bases at J, with 11 bases between. The CDR3 sequence is 14 residues long. CDR3 in amino acids: CASSRDLVGNTIYF. Written as DNA, the CDR3 is TGTGCCAGCAGCCGAGACCTAGTAGGAAACACCATATATTTT.

This chain joins TRBV24-1 and TRBJ2-7; no reliable D call. This CDR3 contains 13 residues. Germline V gives CDR1 KGHDR, CDR2 SFDVKD. The V gene lost 3 bases and the J gene lost 2 bases, with 7 bases spanning the gap. Here the CDR3 reads CATSDPQTYEQYF. In DNA, the CDR3 is TGTGCCACCAGTGATCCACAAACCTACGAGCAGTACTTC.

This chain connects TRBV2 to TRBJ2-7; 7 bases agree with TRBD1. The junction had 22 bases not matched to a gene; V was cut back by 5 bases and J by 12 bases. CDR1 and CDR2 from the germline V gene are SNHLY and FYNNEI. The CDR3 is 16 residues long. CDR3 in amino acids: CASSFSGRTGAQLSYF. In nucleotides, the CDR3 is TGTGCCAGCAGTTTCTCCGGACGGACAGGAGCGCAATTGTCGTACTTC.

This CDR3 is CASSQDPATGQETQYF. CDR3 in DNA: TGTGCCAGCAGCCAAGATCCGGCAACAGGGCAAGAGACCCAGTACTTC. The chain has TRBV4-2 and TRBJ2-5, with a possible D match to TRBD1 (6 bases). The CDR3 sequence is 16 residues long. Germline CDR1 LGHNA, CDR2 YNFKEQ. Trimming stripped 0 bases from V and 2 bases from J, with 13 bases between.